The rows below give T cell receptor beta chains drawn from one sample of a study of spatial heterogeneity in lung cancer. Via MiXCR, TCRdb re-called the 5' RACE reads, giving one row per CDR3 protein. The sample shows roughly 4,900 distinct CDR3 sequences, roughly 12% of them seen only once. The sample consisted of lung tumor tissue, taken at surgery. Every receptor here comes from a male donor with early-stage non-small cell lung cancer. Both conserved end residues are part of each CDR3. Some rows mark clone size as missing; the rest say once, few, many or name a class of expanded clone.

clone size | J gene | V gene | CDR3 protein
few | TRBJ2-1 | TRBV9 | CASSVGLGNYNEQFF
many | TRBJ1-3 | TRBV3-1 | CASSRNRDRGRNTIYF
many | TRBJ2-1 | TRBV6-5 | CASRSTASSYNEQFF
NA | TRBJ1-2 | TRBV5-4 | CASSSTGNYGYTF
few | TRBJ2-7 | TRBV19 | CASRAGTSGVYEQYF
NA | TRBJ2-3 | TRBV5-6 | CASSRRSGGAGDTDTQYF
NA | TRBJ2-6 | TRBV5-1 | CASSPESAGANVLTF
NA | TRBJ2-3 | TRBV18 | CASSPPSRSTDTQYF
NA | TRBJ1-6 | TRBV7-2 | CASSLVLRGSLHF
NA | TRBJ2-5 | TRBV6-6 | CASSSPRGGGETQYF
medium-sized | TRBJ2-1 | TRBV18 | CASSQDGNEQFF
few | TRBJ1-2 | TRBV5-4 | CASRPGQGHYGYTF
NA | TRBJ2-4 | TRBV28 | CASRSDKNIQYF
few | TRBJ1-1 | TRBV19 | CASSALPMNTEAFF
NA | TRBJ2-2 | TRBV2 | CASTSGQGAWELFF
NA | TRBJ2-1 | TRBV5-1 | CASSLDGDPGPWIF
many | TRBJ1-1 | TRBV18 | CASSGRQGRGTEAFF
NA | TRBJ1-5 | TRBV18 | CASSPQTGNSNQPQHF
NA | TRBJ2-7 | TRBV7-2 | CASSPRTGDPEQYF
many | TRBJ2-3 | TRBV4-3 | CASSQLEGDTQYF
few | TRBJ2-7 | TRBV9 | CASSVAAGVLEQYF
NA | TRBJ2-5 | TRBV7-8 | CASSLRSAGGRETQYF
NA | TRBJ1-2 | TRBV28 | CASSQGGTDGYTF
NA | TRBJ2-1 | TRBV9 | CASSAHDWDEQFF
few | TRBJ2-3 | TRBV20-1 | CSARKLVGTDTQYF
NA | TRBJ2-2 | TRBV12-3/TRBV12-4 | CASNMNTGELFF
many | TRBJ2-1 | TRBV7-2 | CASSLLLGPSAYNEQFF
few | TRBJ2-7 | TRBV7-3 | CASSPGPSYEQYF
few | TRBJ2-1 | TRBV7-2 | CASSSYRAVGEQFF
medium-sized | TRBJ2-5 | TRBV7-2 | CASSRDSQETQYF